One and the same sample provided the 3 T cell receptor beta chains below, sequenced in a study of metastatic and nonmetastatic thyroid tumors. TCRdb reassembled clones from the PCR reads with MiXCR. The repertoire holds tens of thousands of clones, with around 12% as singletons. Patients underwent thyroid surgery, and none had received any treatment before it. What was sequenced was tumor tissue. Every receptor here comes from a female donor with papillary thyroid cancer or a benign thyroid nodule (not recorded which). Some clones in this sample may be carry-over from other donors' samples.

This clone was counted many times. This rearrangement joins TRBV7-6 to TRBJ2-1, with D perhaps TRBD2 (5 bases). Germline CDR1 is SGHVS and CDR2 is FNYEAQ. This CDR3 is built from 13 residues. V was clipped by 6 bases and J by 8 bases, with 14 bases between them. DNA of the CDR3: TGTGCCAGCAGTGGAACTCAGGACTATGAGCAGTTCTTC. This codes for CASSGTQDYEQFF.

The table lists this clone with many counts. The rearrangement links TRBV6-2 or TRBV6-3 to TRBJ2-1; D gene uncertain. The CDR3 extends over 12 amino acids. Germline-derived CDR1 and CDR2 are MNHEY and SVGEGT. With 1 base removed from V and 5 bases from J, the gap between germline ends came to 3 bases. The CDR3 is CASSYWDNEQFF. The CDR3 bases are TGTGCCAGCAGTTACTGGGACAATGAGCAGTTCTTC.

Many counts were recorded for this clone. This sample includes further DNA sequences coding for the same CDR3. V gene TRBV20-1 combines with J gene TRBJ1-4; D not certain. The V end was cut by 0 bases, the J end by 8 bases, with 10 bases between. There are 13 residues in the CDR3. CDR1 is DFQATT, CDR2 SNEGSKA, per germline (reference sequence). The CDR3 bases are TGCAGTGCTAGAGATGGTCCTGGCGAAAAACTGTTTTTT. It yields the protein CSARDGPGEKLFF.